This entry describes one TCR beta chain. TCRdb re-analysed the 5' RACE reads in MiXCR, keeping a single row per CDR3 protein. The sample contains about 57,000 distinct CDR3 sequences, 26% of which appear only once. Tregs were sorted as CD4+CD25+CD127-/low cells. The CDR3 contains 14 residues. The J segment lost 5 bases and the V segment lost 1 base, leaving 6 bases of the junction unmatched. CDR1 and CDR2 from the germline V gene are DFQATT and SNEGSKA (reference sequence). This sequence joins TRBV20-1 and TRBJ2-3; 7 nucleotides match TRBD2. Material for sequencing was tumor-infiltrating Tregs sorted from the breast tumor. This clonotype originated in a female donor with breast cancer. Here the CDR3 reads CSARASAGEDTQYF. As DNA, the CDR3 is TGCAGTGCTAGAGCGTCTGCGGGAGAAGATACGCAGTATTTT.